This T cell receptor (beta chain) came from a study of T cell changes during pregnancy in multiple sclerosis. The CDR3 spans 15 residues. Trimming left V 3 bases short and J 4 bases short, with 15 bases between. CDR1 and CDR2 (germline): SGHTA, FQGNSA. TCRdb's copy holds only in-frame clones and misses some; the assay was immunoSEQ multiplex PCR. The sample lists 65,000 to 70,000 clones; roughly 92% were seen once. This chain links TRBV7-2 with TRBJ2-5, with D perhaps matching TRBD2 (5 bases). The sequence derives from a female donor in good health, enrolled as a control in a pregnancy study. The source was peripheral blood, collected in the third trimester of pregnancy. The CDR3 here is CASSFVARPGETQYF. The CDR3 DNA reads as TGTGCCAGCAGCTTCGTAGCGCGGCCGGGAGAGACCCAGTACTTC.